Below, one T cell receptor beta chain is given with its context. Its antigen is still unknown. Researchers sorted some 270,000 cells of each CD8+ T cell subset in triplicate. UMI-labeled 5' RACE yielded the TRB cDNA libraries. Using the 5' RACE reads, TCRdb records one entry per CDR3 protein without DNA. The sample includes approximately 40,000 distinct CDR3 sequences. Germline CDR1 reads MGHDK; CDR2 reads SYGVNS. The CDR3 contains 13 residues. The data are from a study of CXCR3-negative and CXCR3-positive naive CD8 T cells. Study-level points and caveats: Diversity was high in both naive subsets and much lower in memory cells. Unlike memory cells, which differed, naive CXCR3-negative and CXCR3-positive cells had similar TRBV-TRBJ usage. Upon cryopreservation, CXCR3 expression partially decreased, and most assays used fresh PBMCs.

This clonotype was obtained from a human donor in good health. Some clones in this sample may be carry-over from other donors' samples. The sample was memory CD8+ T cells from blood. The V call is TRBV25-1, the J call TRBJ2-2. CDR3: CASSEDRTGELFF.